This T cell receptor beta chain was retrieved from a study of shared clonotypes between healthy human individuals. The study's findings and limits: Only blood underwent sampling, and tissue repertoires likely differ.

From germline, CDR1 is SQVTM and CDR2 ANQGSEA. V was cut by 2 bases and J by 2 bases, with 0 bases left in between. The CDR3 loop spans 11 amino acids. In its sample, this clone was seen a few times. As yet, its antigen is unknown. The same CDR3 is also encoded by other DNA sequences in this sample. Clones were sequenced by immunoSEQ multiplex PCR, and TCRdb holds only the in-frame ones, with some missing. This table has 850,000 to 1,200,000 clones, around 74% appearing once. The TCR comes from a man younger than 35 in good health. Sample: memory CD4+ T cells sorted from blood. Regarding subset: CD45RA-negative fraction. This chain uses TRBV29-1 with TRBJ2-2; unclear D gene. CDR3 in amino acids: CSVENTGELFF. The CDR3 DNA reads TGCAGCGTTGAAAACACCGGGGAGCTGTTTTTT.